One sample yielded the 7 T cell receptor beta chains listed below, sequenced in a study of OX40 agonist ivuxolimab in advanced cancers. The repertoire was sequenced with immunoSEQ multiplex PCR; TCRdb's copy has only in-frame clones and lacks some. The sample contains more than 65,000 clones, 65% to 90% of which appear only once. The sequencing here drew on CD4+ or CD8+ T cells sorted from blood, taken in a trial of the OX40 agonist ivuxolimab. These receptors all come from an adult with an advanced solid tumor such as melanoma, head and neck, liver or kidney cancer.

The chain couples TRBV14 to TRBJ1-4, with TRBD1 matching 7 bases. The CDR3 totals 14 residues. Per the germline V gene, CDR1 is SGHDN and CDR2 is FVKESK. V lost 4 bases to trimming and J lost 8 bases; unmatched junction nucleotides: 7. CDR3 in DNA: TGTGCCAGCAGCCCCAGACAGGGTTCCGAAAAACTGTTTTTT. Translation gives CASSPRQGSEKLFF. The full variable domain, its missing parts supplied by reference TRBV14 and TRBJ1-4, is EAGVTQFPSHSVIEKGQTVTLRCDPISGHDNLYWYRRVMGKEIKFLLHFVKESKQDESGMPNNRFLAERTGGTYSTLKVQPAELEDSGVYFCASSPRQGSEKLFFGSGTQLSVL.

This chain links TRBV19 with TRBJ2-7, with 12 positions matching TRBD1. CDR1 and CDR2 from the germline V gene are LNHDA and SQIVND (reference sequence). Trimming at V came to 5 bases and at J to 4 bases, leaving 6 bases not matched to a gene. The CDR3 is 15 residues long. CDR3 region: CASSSGTGGMYEQYF. The DNA of the CDR3 is TGTGCCAGTAGTTCCGGGACAGGGGGCATGTACGAGCAGTACTTC.

The rearrangement uses TRBV5-4 and TRBJ1-4; possible D gene TRBD1, 5 bases. CDR1 SGHNT and CDR2 YYREEE come from the germline V gene (reference sequence). The CDR3 length is 13 residues. Trimming removed 2 bases from V and 8 bases from J, with 10 bases in between. Here the CDR3 reads CASSFSGGEKLFF. The CDR3 DNA follows: TGTGCCAGCAGCTTTTCCGGGGGAGAAAAACTGTTTTTT. Combining the CDR3 with reference TRBV5-4 and TRBJ1-4 gives the whole variable domain ETGVTQSPTHLIKTRGQQVTLRCSSQSGHNTVSWYQQALGQGPQFIFQYYREEENGRGNFPPRFSGLQFPNYSSELNVNALELDDSALYLCASSFSGGEKLFFGSGTQLSVL.

This clone has just a few counts. The chain recombines TRBV5-4 with TRBJ2-7; D unclear. Trimming cost V 6 bases and J 2 bases, with 15 bases left between them. This CDR3 has 14 residues. CDR1 and CDR2 from the germline V gene are SGHNT and YYREEE (reference sequence). The CDR3 DNA sequence: TGTGCCAGCAAAGACGGAAACCGAGCCTACGAGCAGTACTTC. Amino acids: CASKDGNRAYEQYF. The entire variable domain, with the rest obtained from reference TRBV5-4 and TRBJ2-7, is as follows: ETGVTQSPTHLIKTRGQQVTLRCSSQSGHNTVSWYQQALGQGPQFIFQYYREEENGRGNFPPRFSGLQFPNYSSELNVNALELDDSALYLCASKDGNRAYEQYFGPGTRLTVT.

V gene TRBV7-9 combines with J gene TRBJ2-5; tentatively, D is TRBD1 (5 bases). This CDR3 region has 13 residues. The germline V gene encodes CDR1 SEHNR and CDR2 FQNEAQ (reference sequence). The germline V and J ends were trimmed by 8 bases and 2 bases, with 12 bases remaining between them. The CDR3 nucleotides are TGTGCCAGCGGATTCGCAGGGCAAGAGACCCAGTACTTC. Its translation: CASGFAGQETQYF. The full variable domain, rest sourced from reference TRBV7-9 and TRBJ2-5, is DTGVSQNPRHKITKRGQNVTFRCDPISEHNRLYWYRQTLGQGPEFLTYFQNEAQLEKSRLLSDRFSAERPKGSFSTLEIQRTEQGDSAMYLCASGFAGQETQYFGPGTRLLVL.

The rearrangement joins TRBV7-9 to TRBJ2-1; 9 nucleotides line up with TRBD1. The CDR3 spans 16 residues. Losses at the gene ends were 3 bases for V and 0 bases for J; bases not matched to a gene: 3. Per the germline V gene, CDR1 is SEHNR and CDR2 is FQNEAQ (reference sequence). CDR3 region: CASSFDRGVSYNEQFF. The CDR3 nucleotides are TGTGCCAGCAGCTTTGACAGGGGGGTCTCCTACAATGAGCAGTTCTTC.

This rearrangement joins TRBV5-1 to TRBJ1-1; tentatively, D is TRBD1 (5 bases). V was clipped by 0 bases and J by 4 bases, with 10 bases between them. This CDR3 spans 14 amino acids. Germline V lookup: CDR1 SGHRS, CDR2 YFSETQ. In nucleotides, the CDR3 is TGCGCCAGCAGCTTGGATCAGGGAACCACTGAAGCTTTCTTT. It codes for CASSLDQGTTEAFF.